The source of this T cell receptor (beta chain) is a study of blood T cell repertoires in COVID-19. Study as a whole: Spain, Italy and the United States supplied samples that represented acute and convalescent COVID-19. The analysed material was cDNA or gDNA that came from T cells, B-cell-depleted T cells, or PBMCs.

The V gene end was trimmed by 5 bases and the J gene end by 6 bases; junction bases not matched to a gene: 7. Germline V gene data show CDR1 as GTSNPN and CDR2 as SVGIG (reference sequence). CDR3 length: 14 amino acids. In the original processing: Amplification of reference gene primers was used by the study to estimate nucleated cell counts. Sequencing was performed with immunoSEQ multiplex PCR; in TCRdb, only in-frame clones are kept and a portion is missing. V and J calls and clone size are given by that table; D and trimming were obtained from the DNA. The table includes 240,000 or so clones, roughly four fifths detected once.

Sequenced sample: peripheral blood. The chain employs TRBV30 and TRBJ1-5, with TRBD1 matching 10 bases. This sequence originates from a woman of 80 years or more with acute or convalescent COVID-19. The CDR3 DNA reads as TGTGCCTGGGCGACAGGGGGCGCGGGTCAGCCCCAGCATTTT. Translation: CAWATGGAGQPQHF.